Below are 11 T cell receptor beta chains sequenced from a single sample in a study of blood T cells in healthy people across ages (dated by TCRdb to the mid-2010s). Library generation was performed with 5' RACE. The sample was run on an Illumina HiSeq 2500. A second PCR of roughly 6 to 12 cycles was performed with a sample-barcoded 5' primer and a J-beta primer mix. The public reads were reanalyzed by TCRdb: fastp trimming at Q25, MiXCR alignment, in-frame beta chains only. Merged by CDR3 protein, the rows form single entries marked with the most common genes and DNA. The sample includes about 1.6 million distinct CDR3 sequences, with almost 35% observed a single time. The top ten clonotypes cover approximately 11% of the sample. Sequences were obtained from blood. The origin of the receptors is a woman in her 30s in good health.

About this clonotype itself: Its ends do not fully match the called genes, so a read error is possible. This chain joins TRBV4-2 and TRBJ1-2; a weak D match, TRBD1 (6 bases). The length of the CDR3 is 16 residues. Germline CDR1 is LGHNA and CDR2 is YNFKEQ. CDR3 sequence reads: CVSSQAGQSHPYGYTF. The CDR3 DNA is TGTGTCAGCAGCCAAGCCGGACAGAGCCATCCATATGGCTACACCTTC.

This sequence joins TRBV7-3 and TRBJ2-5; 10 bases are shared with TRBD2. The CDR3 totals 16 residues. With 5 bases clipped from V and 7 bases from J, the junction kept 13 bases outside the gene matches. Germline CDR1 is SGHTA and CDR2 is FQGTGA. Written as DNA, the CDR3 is TGTGCCAGCAGCCCTCTAGGTAGCGGGGGGCCAGCGACCCAGTACTTC. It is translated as CASSPLGSGGPATQYF.

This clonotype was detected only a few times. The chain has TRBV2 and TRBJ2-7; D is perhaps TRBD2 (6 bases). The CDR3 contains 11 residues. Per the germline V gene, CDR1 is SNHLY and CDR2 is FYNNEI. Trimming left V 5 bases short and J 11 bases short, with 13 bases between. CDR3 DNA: TGTGCCAGCAGTTTAGGAGGGGTGAAGTACTTC. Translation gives CASSLGGVKYF.

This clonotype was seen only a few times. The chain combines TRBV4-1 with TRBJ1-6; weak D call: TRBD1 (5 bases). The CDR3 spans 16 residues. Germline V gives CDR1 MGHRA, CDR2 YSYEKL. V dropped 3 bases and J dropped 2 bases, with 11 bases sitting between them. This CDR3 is CASSHGAGPYNSPLHF. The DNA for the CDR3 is TGCGCCAGCAGCCACGGGGCGGGACCCTATAATTCACCCCTCCACTTT.

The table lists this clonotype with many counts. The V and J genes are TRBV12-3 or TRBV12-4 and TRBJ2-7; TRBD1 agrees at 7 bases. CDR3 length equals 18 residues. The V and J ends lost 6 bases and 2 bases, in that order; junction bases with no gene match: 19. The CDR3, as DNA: TGTGCCAGCAGCTCCCAGGGACAGTTCCTACGAGGGACCTACGAGCAGTACTTC. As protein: CASSSQGQFLRGTYEQYF.

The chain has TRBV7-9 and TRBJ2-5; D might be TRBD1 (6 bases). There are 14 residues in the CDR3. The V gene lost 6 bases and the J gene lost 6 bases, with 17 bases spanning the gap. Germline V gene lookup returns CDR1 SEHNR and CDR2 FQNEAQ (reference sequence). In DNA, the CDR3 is TGTGCCAGCAGTAACCAGGGGACCCGCAAGACCCAGTACTTC. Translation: CASSNQGTRKTQYF. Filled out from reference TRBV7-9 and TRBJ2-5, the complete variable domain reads DTGVSQNPRHKITKRGQNVTFRCDPISEHNRLYWYRQTLGQGPEFLTYFQNEAQLEKSRLLSDRFSAERPKGSFSTLEIQRTEQGDSAMYLCASSNQGTRKTQYFGPGTRLLVL.

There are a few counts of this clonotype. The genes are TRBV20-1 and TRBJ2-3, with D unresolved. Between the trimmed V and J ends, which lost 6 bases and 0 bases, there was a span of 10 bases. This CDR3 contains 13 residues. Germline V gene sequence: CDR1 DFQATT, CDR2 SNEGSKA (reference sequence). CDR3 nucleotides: TGCAGTGCGTACAGAGCTAGCACAGATACGCAGTATTTT. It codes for CSAYRASTDTQYF.

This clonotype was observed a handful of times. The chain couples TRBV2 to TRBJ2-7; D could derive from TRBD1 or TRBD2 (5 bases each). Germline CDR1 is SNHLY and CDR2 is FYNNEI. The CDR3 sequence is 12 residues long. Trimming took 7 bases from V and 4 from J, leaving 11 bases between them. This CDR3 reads CASNEGLYEQYF. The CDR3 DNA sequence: TGTGCCAGCAATGAGGGGTTATACGAGCAGTACTTC.

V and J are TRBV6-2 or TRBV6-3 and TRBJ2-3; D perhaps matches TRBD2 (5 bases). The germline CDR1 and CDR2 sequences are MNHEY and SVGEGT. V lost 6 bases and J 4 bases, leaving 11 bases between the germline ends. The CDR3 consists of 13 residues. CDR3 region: CASRPTGADTQYF. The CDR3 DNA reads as TGTGCCAGCAGACCTACCGGGGCAGATACGCAGTATTTT.

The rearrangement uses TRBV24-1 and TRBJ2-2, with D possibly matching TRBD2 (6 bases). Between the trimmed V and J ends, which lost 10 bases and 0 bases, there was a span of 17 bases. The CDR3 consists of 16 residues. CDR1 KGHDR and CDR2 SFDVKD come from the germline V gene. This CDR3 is CATTDPGEPNTGELFF. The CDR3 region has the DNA TGTGCCACGACTGACCCGGGGGAGCCGAACACCGGGGAGCTGTTTTTT.

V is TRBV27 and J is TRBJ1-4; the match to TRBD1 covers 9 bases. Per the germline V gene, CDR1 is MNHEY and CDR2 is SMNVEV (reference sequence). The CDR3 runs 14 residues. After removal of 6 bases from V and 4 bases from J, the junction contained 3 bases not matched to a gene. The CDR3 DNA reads TGTGCCAGCAGGCGGGACAGGGTTAATGAAAAACTGTTTTTT. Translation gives CASRRDRVNEKLFF.